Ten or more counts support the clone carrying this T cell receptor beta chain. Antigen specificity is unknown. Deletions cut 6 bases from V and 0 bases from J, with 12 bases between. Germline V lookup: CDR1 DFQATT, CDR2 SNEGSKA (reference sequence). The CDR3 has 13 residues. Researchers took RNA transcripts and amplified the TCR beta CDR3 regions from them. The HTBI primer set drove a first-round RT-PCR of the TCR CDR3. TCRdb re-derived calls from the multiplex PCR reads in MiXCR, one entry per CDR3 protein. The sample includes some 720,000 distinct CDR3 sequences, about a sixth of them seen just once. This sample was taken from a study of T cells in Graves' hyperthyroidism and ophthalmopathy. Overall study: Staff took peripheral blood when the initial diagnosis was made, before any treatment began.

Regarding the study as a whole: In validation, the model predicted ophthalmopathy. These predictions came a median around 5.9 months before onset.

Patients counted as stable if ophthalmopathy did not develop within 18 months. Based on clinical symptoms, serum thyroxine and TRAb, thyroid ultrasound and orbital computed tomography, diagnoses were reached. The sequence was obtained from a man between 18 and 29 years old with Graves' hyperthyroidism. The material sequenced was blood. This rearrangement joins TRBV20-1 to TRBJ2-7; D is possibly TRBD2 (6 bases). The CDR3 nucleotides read TGCAGTGCCCTTGGGGGGTACTCCTACGAGCAGTACTTC. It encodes CSALGGYSYEQYF.